The source of this T cell receptor (beta chain) is a study of blood T cells in healthy people across ages. This clonotype was counted between two and nine times. Using a J-beta primer mix together with a sample-barcoded 5' primer, a second PCR was run for roughly 6 to 12 cycles. Through a template-switch adaptor with 12 random nucleotides, each cDNA molecule received a tag. Via MiXCR, TCRdb re-called the 5' RACE reads, giving one row per CDR3 protein. The sample has about 1.4 million distinct CDR3 sequences, roughly 59% seen once; the top ten hold 6.5% to 8.5%. The individuals who served as donors were healthy Caucasians living in Russia, aged roughly 6 to 90. The V and J ends lost 4 bases and 4 bases, in that order; junction bases with no gene match: 5. The CDR3 length is 15 residues. CDR1 is ENHRY and CDR2 is SYGVKD in the germline V gene.

Sequencing was done on a sample of blood. The chain has TRBV10-3 and TRBJ2-1; the match to TRBD2 covers 9 bases. The sequence was collected from a man aged 18-30 years in good health. The CDR3 loop reads CAISAEGLAYNEQFF. In DNA form, the CDR3 reads TGTGCCATCAGTGCAGAGGGACTAGCTTACAATGAGCAGTTCTTC.